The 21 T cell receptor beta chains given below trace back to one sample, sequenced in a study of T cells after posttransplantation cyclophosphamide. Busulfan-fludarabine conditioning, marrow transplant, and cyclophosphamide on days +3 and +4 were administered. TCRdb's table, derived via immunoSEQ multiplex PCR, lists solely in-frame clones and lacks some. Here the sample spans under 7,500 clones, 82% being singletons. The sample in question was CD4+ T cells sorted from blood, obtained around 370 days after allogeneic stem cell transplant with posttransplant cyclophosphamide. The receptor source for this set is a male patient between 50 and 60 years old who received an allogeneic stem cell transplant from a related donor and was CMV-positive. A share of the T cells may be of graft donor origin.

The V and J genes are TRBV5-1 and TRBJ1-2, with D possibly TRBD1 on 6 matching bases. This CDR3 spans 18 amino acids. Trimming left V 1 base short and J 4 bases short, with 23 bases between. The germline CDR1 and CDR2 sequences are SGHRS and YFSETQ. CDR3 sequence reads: CASSLLSGGEAGTYGYTF. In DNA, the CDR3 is TGCGCCAGCAGCTTGCTTTCGGGGGGCGAGGCCGGAACCTATGGCTACACCTTC.

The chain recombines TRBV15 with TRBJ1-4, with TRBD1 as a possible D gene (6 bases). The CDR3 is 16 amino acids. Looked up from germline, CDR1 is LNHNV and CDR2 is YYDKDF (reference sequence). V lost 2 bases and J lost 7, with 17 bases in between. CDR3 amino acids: CATSRLIRGSGEKLFF. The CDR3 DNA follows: TGTGCCACCAGCAGACTTATCAGGGGCTCTGGTGAAAAACTGTTTTTT.

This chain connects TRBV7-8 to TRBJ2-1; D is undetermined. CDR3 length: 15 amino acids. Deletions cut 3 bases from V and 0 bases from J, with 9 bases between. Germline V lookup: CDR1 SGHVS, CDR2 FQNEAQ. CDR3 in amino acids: CASSLFTNSYNEQFF. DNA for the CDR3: TGTGCCAGCAGCTTGTTCACAAACTCCTACAATGAGCAGTTCTTC.

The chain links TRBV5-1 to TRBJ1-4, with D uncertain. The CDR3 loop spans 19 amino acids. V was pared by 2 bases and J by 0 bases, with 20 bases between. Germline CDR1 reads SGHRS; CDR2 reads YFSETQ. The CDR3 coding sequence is TGCGCCAGCAGCTTTTTACCCGGGTACCTTCCCGCAACTAATGAAAAACTGTTTTTT. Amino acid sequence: CASSFLPGYLPATNEKLFF.

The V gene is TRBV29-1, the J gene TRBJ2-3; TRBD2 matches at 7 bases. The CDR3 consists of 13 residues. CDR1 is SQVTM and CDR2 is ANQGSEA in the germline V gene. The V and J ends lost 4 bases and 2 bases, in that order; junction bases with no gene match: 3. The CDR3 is CSVGGGNTDTQYF. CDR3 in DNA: TGCAGCGTTGGGGGGGGTAACACAGATACGCAGTATTTT.

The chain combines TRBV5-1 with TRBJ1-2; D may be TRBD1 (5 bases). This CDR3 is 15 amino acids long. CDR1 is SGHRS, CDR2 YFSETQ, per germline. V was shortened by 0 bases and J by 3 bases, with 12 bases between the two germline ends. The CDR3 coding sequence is TGCGCCAGCAGCTTGGATTCAGGGCCTTACTATGGCTACACCTTC. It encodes CASSLDSGPYYGYTF.

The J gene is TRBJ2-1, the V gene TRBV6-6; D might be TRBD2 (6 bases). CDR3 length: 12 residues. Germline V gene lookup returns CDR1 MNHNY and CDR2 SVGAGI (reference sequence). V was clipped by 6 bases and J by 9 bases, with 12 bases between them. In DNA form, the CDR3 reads TGTGCCAGCAGCCGTCGGGACTTTGAGCAGTTCTTC. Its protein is CASSRRDFEQFF.

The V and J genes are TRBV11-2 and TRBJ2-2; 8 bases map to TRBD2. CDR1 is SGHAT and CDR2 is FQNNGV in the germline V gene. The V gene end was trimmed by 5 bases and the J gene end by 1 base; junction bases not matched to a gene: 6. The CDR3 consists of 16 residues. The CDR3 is CASSALAAMNTGELFF. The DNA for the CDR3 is TGTGCCAGCAGCGCACTAGCGGCCATGAACACCGGGGAGCTGTTTTTT.

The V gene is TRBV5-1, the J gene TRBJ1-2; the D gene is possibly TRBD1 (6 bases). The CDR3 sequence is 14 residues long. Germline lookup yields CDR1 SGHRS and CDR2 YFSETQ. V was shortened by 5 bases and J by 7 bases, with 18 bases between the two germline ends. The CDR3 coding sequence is TGCGCCAGCAGTATCCTATCAGGGGAAGGTGGCTACACCTTC. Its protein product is CASSILSGEGGYTF.

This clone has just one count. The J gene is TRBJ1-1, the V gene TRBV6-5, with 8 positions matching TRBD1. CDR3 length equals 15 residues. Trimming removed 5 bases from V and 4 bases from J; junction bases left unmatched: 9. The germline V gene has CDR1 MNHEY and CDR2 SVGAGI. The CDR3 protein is CASSPSTGEATEAFF. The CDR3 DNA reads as TGTGCCAGCAGTCCGTCGACAGGGGAGGCCACTGAAGCTTTCTTT.

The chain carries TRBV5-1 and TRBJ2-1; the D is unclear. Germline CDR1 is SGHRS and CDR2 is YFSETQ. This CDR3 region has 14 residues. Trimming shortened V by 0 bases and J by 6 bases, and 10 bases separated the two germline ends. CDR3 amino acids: CASSLGNRGNEQFF. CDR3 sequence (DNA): TGCGCCAGCAGCTTGGGCAATCGCGGCAATGAGCAGTTCTTC.

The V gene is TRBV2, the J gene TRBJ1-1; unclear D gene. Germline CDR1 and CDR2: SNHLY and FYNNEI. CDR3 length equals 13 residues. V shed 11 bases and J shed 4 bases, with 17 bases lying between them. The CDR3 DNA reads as TGTGCCGGATCTCGAGAGGGAAGCACTGAAGCTTTCTTT. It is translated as CAGSREGSTEAFF.

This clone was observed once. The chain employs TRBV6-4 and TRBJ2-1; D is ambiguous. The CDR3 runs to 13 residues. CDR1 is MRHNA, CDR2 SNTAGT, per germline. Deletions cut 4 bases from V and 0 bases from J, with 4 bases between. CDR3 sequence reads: CASSASSYNEQFF. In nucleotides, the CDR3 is TGTGCCAGCAGTGCGAGCTCCTACAATGAGCAGTTCTTC.

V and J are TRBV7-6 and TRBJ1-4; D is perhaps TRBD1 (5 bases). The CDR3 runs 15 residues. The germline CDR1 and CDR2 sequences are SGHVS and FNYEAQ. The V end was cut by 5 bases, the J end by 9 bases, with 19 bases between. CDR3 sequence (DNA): TGTGCCAGCAGCCACCAGGACACTAAGGGGAAAAAACTGTTTTTT. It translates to CASSHQDTKGKKLFF.

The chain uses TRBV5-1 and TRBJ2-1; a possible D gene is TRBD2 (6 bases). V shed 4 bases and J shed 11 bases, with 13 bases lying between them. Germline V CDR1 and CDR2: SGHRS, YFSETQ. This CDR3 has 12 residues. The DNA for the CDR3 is TGCGCCAGCAGCGCGGGACGGAGGAAGCAGTTCTTC. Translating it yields CASSAGRRKQFF.

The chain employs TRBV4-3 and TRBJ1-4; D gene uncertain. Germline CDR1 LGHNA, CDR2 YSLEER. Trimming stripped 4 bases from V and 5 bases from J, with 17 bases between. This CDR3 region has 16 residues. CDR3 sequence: CASSPRGPGENEKLFF. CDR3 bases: TGCGCCAGCAGCCCCAGAGGCCCGGGAGAAAATGAAAAACTGTTTTTT.

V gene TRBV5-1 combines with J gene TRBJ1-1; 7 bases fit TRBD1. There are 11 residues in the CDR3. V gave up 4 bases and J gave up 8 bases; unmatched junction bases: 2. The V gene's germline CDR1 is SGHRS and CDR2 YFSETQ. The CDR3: CASSGQEEAFF. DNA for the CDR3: TGCGCCAGCAGCGGACAGGAGGAAGCTTTCTTT. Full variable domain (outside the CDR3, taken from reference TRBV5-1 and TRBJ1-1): KAGVTQTPRYLIKTRGQQVTLSCSPISGHRSVSWYQQTPGQGLQFLFEYFSETQRNKGNFPGRFSGRQFSNSRSEMNVSTLELGDSALYLCASSGQEEAFFGQGTRLTVV.

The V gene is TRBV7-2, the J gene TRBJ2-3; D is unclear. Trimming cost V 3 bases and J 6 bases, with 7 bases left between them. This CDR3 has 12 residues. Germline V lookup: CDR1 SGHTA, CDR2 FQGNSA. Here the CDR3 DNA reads TGTGCCAGCAGCTTCCATTTGGATACGCAGTATTTT. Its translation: CASSFHLDTQYF.

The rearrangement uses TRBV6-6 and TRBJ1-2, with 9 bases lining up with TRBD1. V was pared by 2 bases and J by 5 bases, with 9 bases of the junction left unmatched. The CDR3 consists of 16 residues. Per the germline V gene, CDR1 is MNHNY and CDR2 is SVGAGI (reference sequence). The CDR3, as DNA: TGTGCCAGCAGTTACGGCTACCCGGGACAGGGTTATGGCTACACCTTC. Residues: CASSYGYPGQGYGYTF.

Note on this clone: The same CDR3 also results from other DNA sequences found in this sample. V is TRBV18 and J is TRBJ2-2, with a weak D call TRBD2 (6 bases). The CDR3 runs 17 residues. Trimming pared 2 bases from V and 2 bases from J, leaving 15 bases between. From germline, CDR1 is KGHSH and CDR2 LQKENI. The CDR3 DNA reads TGTGCCAGCTCACCATTTCGGCGGGGAGGAAACACCGGGGAGCTGTTTTTT. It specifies CASSPFRRGGNTGELFF.

CDR3 sequence reads: CASSQVGGANYGYTF. Written as DNA, the CDR3 is TGTGCCAGCAGCCAAGTAGGAGGAGCTAACTATGGCTACACCTTC. V usage is TRBV4-2 and J usage is TRBJ1-2; D unclear. The length of the CDR3 is 15 residues. The ends were cut back, 1 base at V and 0 bases at J, with 9 bases in the middle. Germline lookup yields CDR1 LGHNA and CDR2 YNFKEQ.